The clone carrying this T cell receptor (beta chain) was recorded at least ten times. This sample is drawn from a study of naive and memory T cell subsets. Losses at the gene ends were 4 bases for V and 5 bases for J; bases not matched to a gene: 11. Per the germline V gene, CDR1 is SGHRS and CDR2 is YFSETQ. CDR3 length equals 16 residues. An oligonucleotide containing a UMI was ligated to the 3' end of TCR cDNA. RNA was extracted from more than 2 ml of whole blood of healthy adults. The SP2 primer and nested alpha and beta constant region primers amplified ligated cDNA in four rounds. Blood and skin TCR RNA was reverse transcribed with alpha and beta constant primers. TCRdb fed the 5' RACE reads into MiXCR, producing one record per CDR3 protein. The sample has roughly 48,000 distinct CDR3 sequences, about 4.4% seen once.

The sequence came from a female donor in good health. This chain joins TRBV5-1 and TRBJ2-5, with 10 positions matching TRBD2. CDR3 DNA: TGCGCCAGCAGCGGCGGACTAGCGGACCGCCGGGAGACCCAGTACTTC. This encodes CASSGGLADRRETQYF.